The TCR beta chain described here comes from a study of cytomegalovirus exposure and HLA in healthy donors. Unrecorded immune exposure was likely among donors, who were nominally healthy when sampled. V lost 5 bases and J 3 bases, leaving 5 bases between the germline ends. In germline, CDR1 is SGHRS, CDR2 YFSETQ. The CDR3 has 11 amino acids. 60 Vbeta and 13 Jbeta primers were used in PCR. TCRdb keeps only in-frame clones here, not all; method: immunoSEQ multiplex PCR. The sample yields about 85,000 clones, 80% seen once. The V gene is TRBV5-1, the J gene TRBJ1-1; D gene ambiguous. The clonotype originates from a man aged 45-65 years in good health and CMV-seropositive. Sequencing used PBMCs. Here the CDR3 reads CASRGDTEAFF. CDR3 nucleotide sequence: TGCGCCAGCAGGGGAGACACTGAAGCTTTCTTT.